The following is a TCR beta chain sequence with its context. Its antigen is unknown. The donors, nominally healthy at sampling, likely had unrecorded immune exposures. Germline trimming cut 5 bases from V and 2 bases from J; bases unmatched to any gene: 21. The CDR3 length is 22 residues. Per the germline V gene, CDR1 is SGHRS and CDR2 is YFSETQ. Researchers ran the PCR with 60 Vbeta and 13 Jbeta primers. TCRdb keeps only in-frame clones here, not all; method: immunoSEQ multiplex PCR. Recorded here are 150,000 to 200,000 clones; the top ten clones represent approximately 0.8%. This sample was included in a study of cytomegalovirus exposure and HLA in healthy donors. Study conclusions and caveats: CMV serostatus was the only immune exposure information that was available. More clonal expansion characterized HLA-associated TCR beta chains than equally common others in a later analysis. A few V segments could not be told apart, such as TRBV6-2 and TRBV6-3, and were left out.

This TCR derives from a woman younger than 35 in good health and CMV-seropositive. The V and J genes are TRBV5-1 and TRBJ2-5; 16 nucleotides agree with TRBD2. Sequenced: PBMCs. The CDR3 region is CASSLIPQGLAGGRTLQETQYF. CDR3 nucleotides: TGCGCCAGCAGTCTAATCCCCCAGGGACTAGCGGGGGGGCGAACCCTTCAAGAGACCCAGTACTTC.